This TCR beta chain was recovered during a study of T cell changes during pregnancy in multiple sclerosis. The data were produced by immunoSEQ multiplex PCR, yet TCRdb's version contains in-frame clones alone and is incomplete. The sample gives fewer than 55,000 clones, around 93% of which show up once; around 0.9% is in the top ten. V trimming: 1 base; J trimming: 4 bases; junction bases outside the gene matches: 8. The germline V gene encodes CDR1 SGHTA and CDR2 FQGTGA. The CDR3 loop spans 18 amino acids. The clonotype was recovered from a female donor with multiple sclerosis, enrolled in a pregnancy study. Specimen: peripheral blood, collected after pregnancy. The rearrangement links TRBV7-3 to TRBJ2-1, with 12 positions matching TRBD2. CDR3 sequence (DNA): TGTGCCAGCAGCTTAAAGCCTAGCGGGGGGGCCCGGTACAATGAGCAGTTCTTC. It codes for CASSLKPSGGARYNEQFF.